The next 12 T cell receptor beta chains were all read from a single sample in a study of blood T cell repertoires in COVID-19. Profiled with immunoSEQ multiplex PCR; TCRdb holds only in-frame clones, not every one. The table has some 150,000 clones, roughly 80% seen once. The specimen sequenced was peripheral blood. These receptors were obtained from a man in his 60s with acute or convalescent COVID-19.

CDR3 protein: CAGGDRRGNYGYTF. In DNA form, the CDR3 reads TGTGCCGGGGGGGACCGAAGAGGGAACTATGGCTACACCTTC. The chain is built from TRBV30 and TRBJ1-2; the D gene is possibly TRBD1 (5 bases). The length of the CDR3 is 14 residues. The V and J ends lost 8 bases and 2 bases respectively, with 18 bases between them. Germline CDR1 and CDR2: GTSNPN and SVGIG (reference sequence).

The rearrangement uses TRBV19 and TRBJ1-2; the D gene is possibly TRBD1 (6 bases). CDR1 is LNHDA and CDR2 is SQIVND in the germline V gene (reference sequence). The CDR3 has 12 amino acids. V lost 3 bases and J 11 bases, leaving 13 bases between the germline ends. CDR3 residues: CASSIGDRHYTF. The CDR3 DNA sequence: TGTGCCAGTAGTATTGGAGACAGGCATTACACCTTC.

The rearrangement links TRBV10-3 to TRBJ2-6, with 8 bases that match TRBD1. Germline V lookup: CDR1 ENHRY, CDR2 SYGVKD. The CDR3 totals 22 residues. Trimming took 6 bases from V and 0 from J; bases not matched to a gene: 22. CDR3 nucleotides: TGTGCCATCAGCGGGGTCCGGGACAGGCTCGGGTTCCGTACCTCTGGGGCCAACGTCCTGACTTTC. Amino acid sequence: CAISGVRDRLGFRTSGANVLTF.

DNA of the CDR3: TGTGCCAGCTCACCGAGGAAAGGGACAGCGGAGACCCAGTACTTC. This codes for CASSPRKGTAETQYF. The V and J genes are TRBV18 and TRBJ2-5, with 7 positions matching TRBD1. After removal of 3 bases from V and 5 bases from J, the junction contained 9 bases not matched to a gene. Germline V gene data show CDR1 as KGHSH and CDR2 as LQKENI. CDR3 length: 15 residues.

The V call is TRBV2, the J call TRBJ1-2; weak D call: TRBD1 (5 bases). Per germline, CDR1 SNHLY and CDR2 FYNNEI. The V and J ends lost 3 bases and 3 bases respectively, with 14 bases between them. This CDR3 region has 15 residues. The CDR3 coding sequence is TGTGCCAGCAGTGAGTGGCAGGGAAGGCACTATGGCTACACCTTC. It codes for CASSEWQGRHYGYTF. Looking up the rest from reference TRBV2 and TRBJ1-2 gives the full variable domain: EPEVTQTPSHQVTQMGQEVILRCVPISNHLYFYWYRQILGQKVEFLVSFYNNEISEKSEIFDDQFSVERPDGSNFTLKIRSTKLEDSAMYFCASSEWQGRHYGYTFGSGTRLTVV.

The chain employs TRBV27 and TRBJ2-5; 7 bases match TRBD2. The junction had 7 bases not matched to a gene; V was cut back by 4 bases and J by 5 bases. Germline V lookup: CDR1 MNHEY, CDR2 SMNVEV (reference sequence). The CDR3 runs 14 residues. This CDR3 reads CASSWGRAWETQYF. In nucleotides, the CDR3 is TGTGCCAGCAGTTGGGGGAGGGCATGGGAGACCCAGTACTTC.

The chain carries TRBV2 and TRBJ1-5; a weak D match, TRBD1 (6 bases). This CDR3 region has 14 residues. Trimming shortened V by 6 bases and J by 2 bases, and 11 bases separated the two germline ends. Germline CDR1 and CDR2: SNHLY and FYNNEI. The CDR3 coding sequence is TGTGCCAGCAGGGGGGGGGCAGGCAATCAGCCCCAGCATTTT. Protein: CASRGGAGNQPQHF.

The chain joins TRBV28 to TRBJ2-1; 8 bases align to TRBD1. The CDR3 is made up of 12 amino acids. Germline V gives CDR1 MDHEN, CDR2 SYDVKM. The junction had 7 bases not matched to a gene; V was cut back by 6 bases and J by 12 bases. CDR3 nucleotide sequence: TGTGCCAGCAGATACGACAGGGGAAGGCAGTTCTTC. Residues: CASRYDRGRQFF.

The CDR3 sequence is CASSPGQGGNEQYF. The CDR3 nucleotides read TGTGCCAGCTCGCCCGGACAGGGGGGCAACGAGCAGTACTTC. The V call is TRBV18, the J call TRBJ2-7, with 10 nucleotides matching TRBD1. CDR3 size: 14 residues. Germline V gene data show CDR1 as KGHSH and CDR2 as LQKENI. J lost 5 bases, V lost 6 bases, and 7 bases had no gene match.

V is TRBV24-1 and J is TRBJ1-5; D remains ambiguous. CDR3 length: 16 residues. Looked up from germline, CDR1 is KGHDR and CDR2 is SFDVKD. Trimming removed 5 bases from V and 0 bases from J, with 13 bases in between. DNA of the CDR3: TGTGCCACCAGTGCCCCCAGCGGGGATAGCAATCAGCCCCAGCATTTT. It translates to CATSAPSGDSNQPQHF.

This chain uses TRBV10-3 with TRBJ1-5; possible D gene TRBD1, 5 bases. Germline CDR1 is ENHRY and CDR2 is SYGVKD. Deletions cut 5 bases from V and 0 bases from J, with 14 bases between. This CDR3 is built from 16 residues. Here the CDR3 reads CAISPHRKDSNQPQHF. The CDR3 nucleotides are TGTGCCATCAGTCCCCACAGGAAAGATAGCAATCAGCCCCAGCATTTT.

The rearrangement joins TRBV7-2 to TRBJ2-5; 9 bases are a match to TRBD1. This CDR3 contains 16 residues. Germline loops: CDR1 SGHTA, CDR2 FQGNSA. Trimming cost V 5 bases and J 5 bases; bases outside gene matches: 12. The CDR3 sequence: CASSPSFGTGRETQYF. The CDR3 DNA reads as TGTGCCAGCAGCCCATCCTTCGGGACAGGGAGGGAGACCCAGTACTTC.